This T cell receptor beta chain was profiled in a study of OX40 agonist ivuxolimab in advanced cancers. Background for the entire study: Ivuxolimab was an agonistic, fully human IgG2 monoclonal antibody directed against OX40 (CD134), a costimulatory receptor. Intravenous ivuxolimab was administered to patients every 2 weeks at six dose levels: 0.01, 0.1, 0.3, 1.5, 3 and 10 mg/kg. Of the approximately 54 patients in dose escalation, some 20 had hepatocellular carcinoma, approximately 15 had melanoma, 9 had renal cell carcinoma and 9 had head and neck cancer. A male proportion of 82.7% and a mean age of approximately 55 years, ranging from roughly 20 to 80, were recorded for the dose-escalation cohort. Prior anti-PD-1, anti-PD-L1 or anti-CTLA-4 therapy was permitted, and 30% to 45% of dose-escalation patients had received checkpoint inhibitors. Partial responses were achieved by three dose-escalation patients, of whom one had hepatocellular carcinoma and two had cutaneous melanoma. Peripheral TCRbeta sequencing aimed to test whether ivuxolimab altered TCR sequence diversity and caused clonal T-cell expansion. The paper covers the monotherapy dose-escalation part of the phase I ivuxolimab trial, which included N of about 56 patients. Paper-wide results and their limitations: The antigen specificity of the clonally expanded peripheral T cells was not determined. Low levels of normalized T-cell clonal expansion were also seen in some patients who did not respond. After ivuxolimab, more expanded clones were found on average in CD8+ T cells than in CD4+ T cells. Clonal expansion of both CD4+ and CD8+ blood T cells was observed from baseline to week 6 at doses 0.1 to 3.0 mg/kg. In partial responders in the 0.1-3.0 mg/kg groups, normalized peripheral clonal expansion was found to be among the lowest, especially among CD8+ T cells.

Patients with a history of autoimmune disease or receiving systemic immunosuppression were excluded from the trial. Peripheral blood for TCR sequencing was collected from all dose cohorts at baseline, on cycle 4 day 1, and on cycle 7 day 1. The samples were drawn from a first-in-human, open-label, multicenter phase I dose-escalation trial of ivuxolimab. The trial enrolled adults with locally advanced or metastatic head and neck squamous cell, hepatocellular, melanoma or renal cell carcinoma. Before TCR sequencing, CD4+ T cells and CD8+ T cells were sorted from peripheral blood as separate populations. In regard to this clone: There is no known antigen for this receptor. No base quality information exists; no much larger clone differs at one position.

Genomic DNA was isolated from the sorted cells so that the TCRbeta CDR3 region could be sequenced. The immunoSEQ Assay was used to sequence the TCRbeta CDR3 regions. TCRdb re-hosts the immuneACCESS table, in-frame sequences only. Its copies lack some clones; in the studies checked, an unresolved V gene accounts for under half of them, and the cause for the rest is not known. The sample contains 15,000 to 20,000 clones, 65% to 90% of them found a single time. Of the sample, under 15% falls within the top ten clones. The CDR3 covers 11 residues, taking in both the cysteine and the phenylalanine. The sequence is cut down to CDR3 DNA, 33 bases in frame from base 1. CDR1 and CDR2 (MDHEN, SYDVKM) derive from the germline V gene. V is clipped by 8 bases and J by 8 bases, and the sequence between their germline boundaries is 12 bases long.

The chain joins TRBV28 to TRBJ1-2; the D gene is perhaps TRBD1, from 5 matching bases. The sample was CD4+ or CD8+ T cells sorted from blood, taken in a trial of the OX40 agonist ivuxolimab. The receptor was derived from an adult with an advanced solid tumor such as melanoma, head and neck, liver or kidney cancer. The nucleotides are TGTGCCAGCTTACGGGGCTACGGCTACACCTTC. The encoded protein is CASLRGYGYTF.